This T cell receptor (beta chain) was identified during a study of OX40 agonist ivuxolimab in advanced cancers. Study at large: Participants, 82.7% male, averaged approximately 56 years of age, ranging from roughly 20 to 85. Partial responses were achieved by three patients, one with hepatocellular carcinoma and two with cutaneous melanoma.

CDR1 MNHNS and CDR2 SASEGT come from the germline V gene. The CDR3 is 14 residues long. V was trimmed by 5 bases and J by 3 bases, leaving 14 bases between them. The table came from immunoSEQ multiplex PCR; TCRdb's copy has only in-frame clones and leaves some out. The sample records around 77,000 clones, about 85% being singletons. The specimen comprised CD4+ or CD8+ T cells sorted from blood, sampled in a trial of the OX40 agonist ivuxolimab. This chain links TRBV6-1 with TRBJ2-7, with a weak D call TRBD1 (5 bases). The source of this sequence is an adult with an advanced solid tumor such as melanoma, head and neck, liver or kidney cancer. The CDR3 reads CASSWGGDGYEQYF. In DNA, the CDR3 is TGTGCCAGCAGTTGGGGCGGAGACGGCTACGAGCAGTACTTC.